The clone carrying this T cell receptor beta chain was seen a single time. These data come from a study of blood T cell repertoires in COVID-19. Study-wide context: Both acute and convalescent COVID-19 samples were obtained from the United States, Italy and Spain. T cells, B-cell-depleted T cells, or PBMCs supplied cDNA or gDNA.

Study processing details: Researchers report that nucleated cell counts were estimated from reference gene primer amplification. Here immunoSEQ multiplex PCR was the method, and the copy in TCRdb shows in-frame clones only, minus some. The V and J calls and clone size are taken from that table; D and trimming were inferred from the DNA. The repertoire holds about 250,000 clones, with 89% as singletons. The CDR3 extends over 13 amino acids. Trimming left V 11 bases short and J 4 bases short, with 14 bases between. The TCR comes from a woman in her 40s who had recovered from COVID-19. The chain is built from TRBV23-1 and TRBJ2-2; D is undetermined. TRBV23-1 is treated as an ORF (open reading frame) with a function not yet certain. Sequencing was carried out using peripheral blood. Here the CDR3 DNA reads TGCGCCCGACGACACGGTATCACCGGGGAGCTGTTTTTT. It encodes CARRHGITGELFF.